A single sample is the source of the 30 T cell receptor beta chains below, sequenced in a study of technical replicates of blood from a handful of donors. TCRdb keeps only in-frame clones here, not all; method: immunoSEQ multiplex PCR. The sample has tens of thousands of clones; approximately 95% are singletons. Sample: T cells isolated from PBMCs. Every receptor here comes from a human donor in good health.

The chain joins TRBV7-8 to TRBJ1-2; TRBD1 agrees at 9 bases. Trimming cost V 5 bases and J 3 bases; bases outside gene matches: 10. The CDR3 is 16 amino acids. The germline CDR1 and CDR2 sequences are SGHVS and FQNEAQ. CDR3 amino acids: CASSTPGQGTDYGYTF. CDR3 in DNA: TGTGCCAGCAGCACACCGGGACAGGGTACGGACTATGGCTACACCTTC.

This CDR3 is CASSSARQVSYEQYF. CDR3 bases: TGTGCCAGCAGCTCAGCCCGACAGGTTTCCTACGAGCAGTACTTC. J is TRBJ2-7 and V is TRBV7-9; possible D gene TRBD1, 6 bases. V was cut by 4 bases and J by 1 base, with 14 bases left in between. CDR3 length: 15 residues. Germline CDR1 is SEHNR and CDR2 is FQNEAQ (reference sequence).

V gene TRBV5-6 combines with J gene TRBJ1-2, with 8 bases that match TRBD1. The trim removed 5 bases at V and 7 bases at J, leaving 7 bases unmatched. Germline V gene lookup returns CDR1 SGHDT and CDR2 YYEEEE. CDR3 length: 13 amino acids. CDR3 protein: CASRETGAGGYTF. CDR3 nucleotides: TGTGCCAGCAGGGAGACAGGGGCAGGTGGCTACACCTTC.

This clone was counted once. The chain has TRBV28 and TRBJ1-5; tentative D call: TRBD1 (5 bases). The CDR3 extends over 13 amino acids. Per germline, CDR1 MDHEN and CDR2 SYDVKM. Between the trimmed V and J ends, which lost 4 bases and 5 bases, there was a span of 9 bases. The DNA of the CDR3 is TGTGCCAGCAGTTCCCCACAGGATCAGCCCCAGCATTTT. Protein product: CASSSPQDQPQHF.

The chain links TRBV28 to TRBJ2-3, with D possibly being TRBD1 (5 bases). V lost 6 bases to trimming and J lost 4 bases, with 14 bases between them. CDR1 is MDHEN and CDR2 is SYDVKM in the germline V gene. The CDR3 extends over 14 amino acids. The CDR3 loop reads CASRSGKWSDTQYF. The CDR3, as DNA: TGTGCCAGCAGATCAGGGAAGTGGTCAGATACGCAGTATTTT.

The chain links TRBV9 to TRBJ2-1; 11 bases match TRBD2. The CDR3 contains 15 residues. Germline CDR1 SGDLS, CDR2 YYNGEE. V lost 2 bases to trimming and J lost 7 bases; unmatched junction nucleotides: 5. The CDR3 bases are TGTGCCAGCAGCGTTAGCGGGGGGGCCGGTAATGAGCAGTTCTTC. It translates to CASSVSGGAGNEQFF.

The V gene is TRBV4-1, the J gene TRBJ2-7; 10 bases agree with TRBD2. With 1 base clipped from V and 1 base from J, the junction kept 7 bases outside the gene matches. The CDR3 contains 17 residues. CDR1 MGHRA and CDR2 YSYEKL come from the germline V gene. CDR3 bases: TGCGCCAGCAGCCAAGGAAGGAGGACTAGCGGTTCCTACGAGCAGTACTTC. Its translation: CASSQGRRTSGSYEQYF.

The rearrangement links TRBV4-1 to TRBJ2-2; D is perhaps TRBD1 (6 bases). With 0 bases removed from V and 6 bases from J, the gap between germline ends came to 11 bases. This CDR3 has 15 residues. Germline CDR1 and CDR2: MGHRA and YSYEKL. The CDR3 DNA follows: TGCGCCAGCAGCCAAGATCGTCACAGGGCCGGGGAGCTGTTTTTT. It codes for CASSQDRHRAGELFF.

CDR3 sequence (DNA): TGTGCCGGCGGGAGGTCCACTAATGAAAAACTGTTTTTT. Amino acid sequence: CAGGRSTNEKLFF. The chain recombines TRBV6-1 with TRBJ1-4; D remains unclear. Deletions cut 11 bases from V and 2 bases from J, with 12 bases between. Germline lookup yields CDR1 MNHNS and CDR2 SASEGT. The CDR3 length is 13 residues.

V and J are TRBV6-5 and TRBJ1-2; D is unresolved. V lost 3 bases to trimming and J lost 1 base, with 12 bases between them. Germline CDR1 MNHEY, CDR2 SVGAGI. The CDR3 is 15 amino acids. The chain's CDR3 is CASSYGLPVNYGYTF. The CDR3 DNA reads as TGTGCCAGCAGTTATGGACTGCCGGTTAACTATGGCTACACCTTC.

This sequence joins TRBV7-8 and TRBJ2-3, with D possibly being TRBD2 (6 bases). V was pared by 3 bases and J by 3 bases, with 13 bases between. The CDR3 spans 15 residues. Germline lookup yields CDR1 SGHVS and CDR2 FQNEAQ. CDR3 protein: CASSFQGRETDTQYF. The CDR3 DNA reads TGTGCCAGCAGCTTCCAGGGCCGGGAGACAGATACGCAGTATTTT.

The chain is built from TRBV6-5 and TRBJ2-7, with 15 bases identical to TRBD2. Germline values: CDR1 MNHEY, CDR2 SVGAGI. This CDR3 has 16 amino acids. After removal of 2 bases from V and 6 bases from J, the junction contained 5 bases not matched to a gene. The CDR3 DNA reads as TGTGCCAGCAGTTACACTCCGGGACTAGCGGGAGGCGAGCAGTACTTC. Protein sequence: CASSYTPGLAGGEQYF.

This chain connects TRBV2 to TRBJ2-1; D gene unclear. The length of the CDR3 is 12 residues. From germline, CDR1 is SNHLY and CDR2 FYNNEI. V was cut by 7 bases and J by 7 bases, with 11 bases left in between. The CDR3 here is CASNNGVNEQFF. The DNA of the CDR3 is TGTGCCAGCAATAACGGAGTAAATGAGCAGTTCTTC.

The V call is TRBV5-1, the J call TRBJ1-4; 8 positions match TRBD1. V was clipped by 0 bases and J by 7 bases; unmatched bases: 8. The CDR3 consists of 16 residues. Per germline, CDR1 SGHRS and CDR2 YFSETQ. DNA for the CDR3: TGCGCCAGCAGCTTGGGTCTCCGGGACAGGAGTGAAAAACTGTTTTTT. Its translation is CASSLGLRDRSEKLFF. The whole variable domain, remainder taken from reference TRBV5-1 and TRBJ1-4, is KAGVTQTPRYLIKTRGQQVTLSCSPISGHRSVSWYQQTPGQGLQFLFEYFSETQRNKGNFPGRFSGRQFSNSRSEMNVSTLELGDSALYLCASSLGLRDRSEKLFFGSGTQLSVL.

CDR3: CASSYGTNRGTRGQYF. CDR3 nucleotides: TGTGCCAGCAGTTACGGTACCAACCGAGGGACTAGAGGGCAGTACTTC. This rearrangement joins TRBV6-5 to TRBJ2-7; 8 bases are a match to TRBD2. Germline V gene sequence: CDR1 MNHEY, CDR2 SVGAGI. V shed 2 bases, J shed 9 bases, and the junction held 15 bases outside the gene matches. The CDR3 runs to 16 residues.

This chain connects TRBV6-1 to TRBJ1-5; D remains ambiguous. V was pared by 1 base and J by 6 bases, with 16 bases between. Germline V lookup: CDR1 MNHNS, CDR2 SASEGT. CDR3 length: 16 residues. CDR3 coding DNA: TGTGCCAGCAGTGAAGAGGGAGGGTTCTTCGGTCAGCCCCAGCATTTT. Translation gives CASSEEGGFFGQPQHF.

The chain recombines TRBV30 with TRBJ1-6, with D perhaps matching TRBD1 (6 bases). The CDR3 contains 12 residues. CDR1 and CDR2 (germline): GTSNPN, SVGIG (reference sequence). V lost 4 bases to trimming and J lost 13 bases, with 14 bases between them. CDR3 sequence reads: CAWTRTASPLHF. The CDR3 bases are TGTGCCTGGACCAGGACAGCTAGCCCCCTCCACTTT.

J is TRBJ2-2 and V is TRBV4-1; 7 bases map to TRBD1. The V gene end was trimmed by 4 bases and the J gene end by 4 bases; junction bases not matched to a gene: 9. The CDR3 is 16 residues long. The germline V gene encodes CDR1 MGHRA and CDR2 YSYEKL. The CDR3, as DNA: TGCGCCAGCAGCCCCCCCGCAGGGGGTCTCACCGGGGAGCTGTTTTTT. It specifies CASSPPAGGLTGELFF.

The sample holds one count of this clone. The chain combines TRBV6-1 with TRBJ1-2; no clear D. The ends were cut back, 3 bases at V and 5 bases at J, with 13 bases in the middle. Germline CDR1 MNHNS, CDR2 SASEGT. The CDR3 length is 14 residues. CDR3 amino acids: CASSDGAWAYGYTF. The CDR3 DNA follows: TGTGCCAGCAGTGATGGTGCGTGGGCTTATGGCTACACCTTC.

This clone has just one count. Its ends do not fully match the called genes, so a read error is possible. The chain combines TRBV28 with TRBJ1-2; no reliable D call. Germline assignment: CDR1 MDHEN and CDR2 SYDVKM. The CDR3 length is 11 residues. The DNA for the CDR3 is TGTGCCAGCAGTTCCTACCTCGGGATCCACTTC. Encoded protein: CASSSYLGIHF.

The gene calls are TRBV19 and TRBJ1-1; 10 positions match TRBD1. The CDR3 has 17 residues. V lost 1 base to trimming and J lost 0 bases; unmatched junction nucleotides: 5. The germline V gene has CDR1 LNHDA and CDR2 SQIVND (reference sequence). CDR3 nucleotide sequence: TGTGCCAGTAGTATAGGGGGGACAGGGGTTGTGAACACTGAAGCTTTCTTT. It yields the protein CASSIGGTGVVNTEAFF.

This clone was counted between two and nine times. The rearrangement joins TRBV10-1 to TRBJ2-7, with 8 bases aligning to TRBD1. V shed 5 bases and J 5 bases; nucleotides not matched to a gene: 2. Germline V gene sequence: CDR1 WNHNN, CDR2 SYGVQD (reference sequence). CDR3 size: 12 residues. The CDR3 DNA reads as TGCGCCAGCAGTCTGGACAGGGACGAGCAGTACTTC. Encoded protein: CASSLDRDEQYF.

With respect to this clone: Compared with germline, one end of the junction differs, possibly owing to a read error. The chain uses TRBV7-7 and TRBJ2-1, with D possibly TRBD2 on 6 matching bases. Germline V gives CDR1 SSHAT, CDR2 FNYEAQ (reference sequence). The CDR3 is 15 residues long. The CDR3 bases are TGTGCTAGCAGTCGGCGTGGCGGGTCGGGGGATGAGCAGTTCTTC. Amino acid sequence: CASSRRGGSGDEQFF.

Written as DNA, the CDR3 is TGTGCCAGCTGCCACACACCTAATGAAAAACTGTTTTTT. This gives the protein CASCHTPNEKLFF. J is TRBJ1-4 and V is TRBV27; unclear D gene. The CDR3 spans 13 residues. Germline CDR1 is MNHEY and CDR2 is SMNVEV (reference sequence). Trimming stripped 8 bases from V and 3 bases from J, with 10 bases between.

The chain recombines TRBV5-4 with TRBJ2-3; TRBD1 might be the D (6 bases). Germline V gene sequence: CDR1 SGHNT, CDR2 YYREEE (reference sequence). This CDR3 region has 13 residues. V was cut by 4 bases and J by 5 bases, with 11 bases left in between. The CDR3 loop reads CASSGRGLDTQYF. DNA for the CDR3: TGTGCCAGCAGCGGCAGGGGATTAGATACGCAGTATTTT.

The chain couples TRBV7-3 to TRBJ2-3; perhaps TRBD1 as D (5 bases). CDR1 and CDR2 from the germline V gene are SGHTA and FQGTGA. Trimming cost V 2 bases and J 6 bases, with 18 bases left between them. There are 16 residues in the CDR3. The CDR3 DNA reads as TGTGCCAGCAGCTTACCAGGACAAGGGTTACCGGATACGCAGTATTTT. Protein: CASSLPGQGLPDTQYF.

The chain combines TRBV4-1 with TRBJ1-4; D remains unclear. The CDR3 has 15 residues. The ends were cut back, 0 bases at V and 2 bases at J, with 7 bases in the middle. Looked up from germline, CDR1 is MGHRA and CDR2 is YSYEKL. The CDR3 sequence: CASSQEVGTNEKLFF. The CDR3 coding sequence is TGCGCCAGCAGCCAAGAGGTCGGGACTAATGAAAAACTGTTTTTT.

The V and J genes are TRBV28 and TRBJ2-7; 10 positions agree with TRBD1. Germline V gene sequence: CDR1 MDHEN, CDR2 SYDVKM. V lost 6 bases and J lost 6; bases outside the gene matches: 8. This CDR3 is 14 amino acids long. The CDR3 bases are TGTGCCAGCAGCTTTGACAGGGGGCAAATCGAGCAGTACTTC. Translating it yields CASSFDRGQIEQYF.

The chain carries TRBV12-5 and TRBJ2-1; 10 bases agree with TRBD2. CDR1 is LGHNT, CDR2 FRNRAP, per germline. CDR3 length: 21 amino acids. Losses at the gene ends were 3 bases for V and 0 bases for J; bases not matched to a gene: 17. The CDR3 DNA follows: TGTGCTAGTGGTTTTTCGGGTCTAGCGGGAGCACCGTTTAGCTCCTACAATGAGCAGTTCTTC. As protein: CASGFSGLAGAPFSSYNEQFF.

The V and J genes are TRBV20-1 and TRBJ2-3, with TRBD2 as a possible D gene (6 bases). Germline lookup yields CDR1 DFQATT and CDR2 SNEGSKA (reference sequence). The CDR3 runs 11 residues. The CDR3 protein is CRIRESDTQYF. CDR3 nucleotides: TGCAGGATACGGGAGTCGGATACGCAGTATTTT.